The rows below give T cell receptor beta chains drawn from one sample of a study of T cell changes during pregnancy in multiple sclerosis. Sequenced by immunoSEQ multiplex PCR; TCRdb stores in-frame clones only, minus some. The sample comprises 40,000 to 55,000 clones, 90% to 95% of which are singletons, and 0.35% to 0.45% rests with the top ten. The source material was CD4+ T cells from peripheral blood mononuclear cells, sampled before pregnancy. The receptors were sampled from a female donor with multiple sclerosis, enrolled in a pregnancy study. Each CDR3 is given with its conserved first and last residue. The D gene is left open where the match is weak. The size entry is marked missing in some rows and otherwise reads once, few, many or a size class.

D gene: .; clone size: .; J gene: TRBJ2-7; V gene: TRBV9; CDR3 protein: CASSVGPSSYEQYF; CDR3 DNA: TGTGCCAGCAGCGTAGGCCCTAGTTCCTACGAGCAGTACTTC
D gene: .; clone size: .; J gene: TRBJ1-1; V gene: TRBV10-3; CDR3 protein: CAAWEGTNTEAFF; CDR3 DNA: TGTGCCGCCTGGGAGGGGACCAACACTGAAGCTTTCTTT
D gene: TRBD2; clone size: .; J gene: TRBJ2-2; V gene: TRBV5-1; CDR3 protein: CASSLLAGTQGTGELFF; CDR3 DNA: TGCGCCAGCAGCTTACTAGCGGGGACCCAAGGGACCGGGGAGCTGTTTTTT
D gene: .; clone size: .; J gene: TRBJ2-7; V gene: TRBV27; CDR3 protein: CASSPASSSYEQYF; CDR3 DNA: TGTGCCAGCAGTCCAGCGTCGAGCTCCTACGAGCAGTACTTC
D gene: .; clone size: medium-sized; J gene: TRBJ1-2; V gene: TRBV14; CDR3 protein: CASSQDYSYGYTF; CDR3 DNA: TGTGCCAGCAGCCAAGATTACAGCTATGGCTACACCTTC
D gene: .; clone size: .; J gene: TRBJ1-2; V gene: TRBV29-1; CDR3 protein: CSVGDNTNYGYTF; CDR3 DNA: TGCAGCGTAGGGGACAATACTAACTATGGCTACACCTTC
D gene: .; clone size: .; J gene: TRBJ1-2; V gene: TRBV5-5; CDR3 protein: CASSLDTSYGYTF; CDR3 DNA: TGTGCCAGCAGCTTGGATACGAGCTATGGCTACACCTTC
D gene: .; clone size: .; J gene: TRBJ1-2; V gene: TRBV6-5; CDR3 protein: CASSPKAHQVYGYTF; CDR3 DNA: TGTGCCAGCAGTCCTAAAGCCCACCAGGTCTATGGCTACACCTTC
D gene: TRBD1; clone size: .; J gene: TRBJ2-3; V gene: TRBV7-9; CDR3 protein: CASSRGQGWYF; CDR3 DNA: TGTGCCAGCAGCCGAGGACAGGGTTGGTATTTT
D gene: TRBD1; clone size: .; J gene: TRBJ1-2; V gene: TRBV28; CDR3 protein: CASSSFAQGAYGYTF; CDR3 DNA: TGTGCCAGCAGTTCCTTTGCCCAGGGGGCGTATGGCTACACCTTC
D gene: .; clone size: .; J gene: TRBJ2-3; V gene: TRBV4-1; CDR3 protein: CASSQDPSGSINTQYF; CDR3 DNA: TGCGCCAGCAGCCAAGATCCCAGCGGATCCATAAATACGCAGTATTTT
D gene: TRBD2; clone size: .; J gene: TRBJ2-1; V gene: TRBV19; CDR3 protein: CASSILGLAVNEQFF; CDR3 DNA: TGTGCCAGTAGTATTCTAGGACTAGCGGTGAATGAGCAGTTCTTC
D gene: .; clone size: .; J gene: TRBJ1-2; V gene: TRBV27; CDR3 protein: CASSLSVGGGYGYTF; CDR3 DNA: TGTGCCAGCAGTTTATCGGTTGGGGGCGGGTATGGCTACACCTTC
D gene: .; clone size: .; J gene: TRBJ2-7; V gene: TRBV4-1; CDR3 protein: CASSQGDGSPYEQYF; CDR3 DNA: TGCGCCAGCAGCCAAGGGGACGGGAGCCCCTACGAGCAGTACTTC
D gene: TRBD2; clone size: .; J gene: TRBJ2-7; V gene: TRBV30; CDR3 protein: CACTNLISGLSYEQYF; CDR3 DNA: TGTGCCTGTACCAATCTTATTAGCGGGCTTTCCTACGAGCAGTACTTC
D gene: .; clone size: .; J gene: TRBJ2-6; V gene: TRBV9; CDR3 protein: CASSVQAGANVLTF; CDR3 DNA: TGTGCCAGCAGCGTACAGGCCGGGGCCAACGTCCTGACTTTC
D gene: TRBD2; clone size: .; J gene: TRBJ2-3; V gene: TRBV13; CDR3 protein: CASSLAGGADTQYF; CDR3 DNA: TGTGCCAGCAGCTTAGCGGGAGGGGCAGATACGCAGTATTTT
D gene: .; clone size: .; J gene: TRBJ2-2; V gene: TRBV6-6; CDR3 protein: CASRSLYTGELFF; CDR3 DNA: TGTGCCAGCAGATCCCTTTACACCGGGGAGCTGTTTTTT
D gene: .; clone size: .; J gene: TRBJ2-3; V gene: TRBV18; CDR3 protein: CASSSLTSGTTDTQYF; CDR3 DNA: TGTGCCAGCTCGAGTCTCACTAGTGGAACCACAGATACGCAGTATTTT
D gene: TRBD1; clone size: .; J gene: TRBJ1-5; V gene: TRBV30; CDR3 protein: CAWGQGPNQPQHF; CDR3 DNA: TGTGCCTGGGGACAGGGGCCCAATCAGCCCCAGCATTTT
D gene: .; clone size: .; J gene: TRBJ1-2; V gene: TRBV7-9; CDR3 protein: CASSLEQGRGGYTF; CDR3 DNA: TGTGCCAGCAGCTTAGAGCAGGGGCGAGGAGGCTACACCTTC
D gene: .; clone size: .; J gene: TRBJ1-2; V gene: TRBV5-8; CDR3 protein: CASSPLVGVSYGYTF; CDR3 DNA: TGTGCCAGCAGCCCCCTGGTCGGGGTTAGCTATGGCTACACCTTC
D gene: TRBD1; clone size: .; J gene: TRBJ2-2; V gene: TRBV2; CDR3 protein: CASKGDRAVTGELFF; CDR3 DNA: TGTGCCAGCAAAGGGGACAGGGCTGTCACCGGGGAGCTGTTTTTT
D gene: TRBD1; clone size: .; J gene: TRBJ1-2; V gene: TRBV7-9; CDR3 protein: CASSKNSGTGEGYTF; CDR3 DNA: TGTGCCAGCAGCAAAAATTCCGGGACAGGAGAAGGCTACACCTTC
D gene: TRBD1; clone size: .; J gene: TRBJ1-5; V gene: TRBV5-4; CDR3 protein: CASSLLDRVQPQHF; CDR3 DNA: TGTGCCAGCAGCTTGTTAGACAGGGTCCAGCCCCAGCATTTT
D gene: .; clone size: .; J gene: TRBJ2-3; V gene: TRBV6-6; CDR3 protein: CASSYSTRAVTDTQYF; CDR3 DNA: TGTGCCAGCAGTTACTCTACCAGGGCTGTAACAGATACGCAGTATTTT
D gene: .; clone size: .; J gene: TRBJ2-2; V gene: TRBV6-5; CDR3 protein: CASSARRTETGELFF; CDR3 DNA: TGTGCCAGCAGTGCCCGGAGGACAGAGACCGGGGAGCTGTTTTTT
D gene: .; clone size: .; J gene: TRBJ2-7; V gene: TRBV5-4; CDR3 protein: CASSFGTGRYEQYF; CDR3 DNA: TGTGCCAGCAGCTTCGGTACAGGGCGCTACGAGCAGTACTTC
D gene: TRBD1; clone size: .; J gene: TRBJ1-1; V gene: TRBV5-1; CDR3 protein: CASSWATDRGREAFF; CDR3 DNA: TGCGCCAGCAGCTGGGCCACCGACAGGGGGCGGGAAGCTTTCTTT
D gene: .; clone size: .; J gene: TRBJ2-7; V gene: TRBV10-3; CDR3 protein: CAISGISGVLAYEQYF; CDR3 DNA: TGTGCCATCAGTGGGATCTCGGGTGTCCTAGCCTACGAGCAGTACTTC
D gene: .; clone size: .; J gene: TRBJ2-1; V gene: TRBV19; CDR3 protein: CASSISALSSYNEQFF; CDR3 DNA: TGTGCCAGTAGTATAAGCGCGTTGAGCTCCTACAATGAGCAGTTCTTC
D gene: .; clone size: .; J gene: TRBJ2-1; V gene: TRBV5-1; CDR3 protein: CASSLDRSYNEQFF; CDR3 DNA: TGCGCCAGCAGCTTGGACAGAAGCTACAATGAGCAGTTCTTC
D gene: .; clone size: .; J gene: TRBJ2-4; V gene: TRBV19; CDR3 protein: CASSTPDEGLQNIQYF; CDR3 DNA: TGTGCCAGTAGTACCCCGGACGAGGGTCTCCAAAACATTCAGTACTTC
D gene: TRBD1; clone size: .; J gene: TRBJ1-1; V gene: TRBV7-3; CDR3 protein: CASSLTGGQVPFF; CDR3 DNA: TGTGCCAGCAGCTTAACGGGGGGACAGGTTCCTTTCTTT
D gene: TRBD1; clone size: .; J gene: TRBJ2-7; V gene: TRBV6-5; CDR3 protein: CASGGGDRVYEQYF; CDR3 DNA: TGTGCCAGCGGGGGAGGGGACAGGGTTTACGAGCAGTACTTC
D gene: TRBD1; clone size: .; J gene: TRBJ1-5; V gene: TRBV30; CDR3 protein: CAWTTGLSNQPQHF; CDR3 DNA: TGTGCCTGGACGACAGGGTTGAGCAATCAGCCCCAGCATTTT
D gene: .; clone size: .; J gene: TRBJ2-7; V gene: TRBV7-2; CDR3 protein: CASSHTGGVSSYEQYF; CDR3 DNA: TGTGCCAGCAGCCACACGGGCGGGGTAAGCTCCTACGAGCAGTACTTC
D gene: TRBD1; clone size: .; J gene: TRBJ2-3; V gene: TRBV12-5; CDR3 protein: CASGLVGQGGITDTQYF; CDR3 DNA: TGTGCTAGTGGTTTGGTGGGACAGGGAGGCATCACAGATACGCAGTATTTT
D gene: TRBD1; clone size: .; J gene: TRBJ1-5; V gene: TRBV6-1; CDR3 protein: CASRRQGEGNQPQHF; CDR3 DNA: TGTGCCAGCAGAAGACAGGGAGAGGGCAATCAGCCCCAGCATTTT
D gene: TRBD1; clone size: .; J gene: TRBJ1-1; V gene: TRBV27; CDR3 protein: CASSLRDSEAFF; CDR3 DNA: TGTGCCAGCAGTTTAAGGGACAGTGAAGCTTTCTTT